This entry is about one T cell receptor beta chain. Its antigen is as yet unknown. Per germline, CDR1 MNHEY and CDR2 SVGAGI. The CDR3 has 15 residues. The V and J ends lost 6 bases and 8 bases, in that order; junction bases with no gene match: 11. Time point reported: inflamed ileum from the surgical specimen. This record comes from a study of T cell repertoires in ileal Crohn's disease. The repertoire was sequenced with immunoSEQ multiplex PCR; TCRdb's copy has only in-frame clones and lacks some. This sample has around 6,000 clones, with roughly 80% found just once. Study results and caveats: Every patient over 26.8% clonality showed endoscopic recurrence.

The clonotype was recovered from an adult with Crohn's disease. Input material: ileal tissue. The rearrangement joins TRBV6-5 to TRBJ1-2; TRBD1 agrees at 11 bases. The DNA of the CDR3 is TGTGCCAGCAGCCCAAGGGGACAGGGGGAAAGAGGCTACACCTTC. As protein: CASSPRGQGERGYTF.